These 26 T cell receptor beta chains share one sample of origin, sequenced in a study of shared clonotypes between healthy human individuals (dated by TCRdb to 2020 to 2022). The method was the immunoSEQ multiplex PCR assay. Not all clones reach the TCRdb copy of this immuneACCESS table, which keeps in-frame sequences only. Checked studies attribute under half of the gap to unresolved V genes and leave the rest unexplained. Across this sample there are about 1 million clones, with around 78% seen only once. The ten largest make up under 0.65% of the sample. Sample: memory CD4+ T cells from PBMCs. The sample's cell subset or site label, decoded: CD45RA-negative fraction. These receptors were obtained from a man in his late teens or twenties in good health. Some clones in this sample may be carry-over from other donors' samples.

J is TRBJ2-5 and V is TRBV5-1; D remains ambiguous. Trimming took off 3 bases at V and 0 bases at J, with 6 bases between the two ends. Germline V gene data show CDR1 as SGHRS and CDR2 as YFSETQ. The CDR3 sequence is 13 residues long. The CDR3, as DNA: TGCGCCAGCAGCTCCCCGTACCAAGAGACCCAGTACTTC. Amino acids: CASSSPYQETQYF.

The chain links TRBV2 to TRBJ2-7; a possible D gene is TRBD2 (6 bases). V was clipped by 7 bases and J by 6 bases, with 22 bases between them. The CDR3 covers 15 residues. Germline CDR1 SNHLY, CDR2 FYNNEI. The CDR3 sequence: CASKSSGSPSREQYF. For the CDR3, the DNA is TGTGCCAGCAAAAGCTCCGGGAGCCCCTCACGCGAGCAGTACTTC. The full variable domain, with the rest looked up from reference TRBV2 and TRBJ2-7, is EPEVTQTPSHQVTQMGQEVILRCVPISNHLYFYWYRQILGQKVEFLVSFYNNEISEKSEIFDDQFSVERPDGSNFTLKIRSTKLEDSAMYFCASKSSGSPSREQYFGPGTRLTVT.

The J gene is TRBJ2-5, the V gene TRBV5-5, with D maybe TRBD1 (6 bases). The CDR3 consists of 14 residues. Germline V CDR1 and CDR2: SGHKS, YYEKEE (reference sequence). With 5 bases removed from V and 5 bases from J, the gap between germline ends came to 16 bases. CDR3 nucleotide sequence: TGTGCCAGCAGGAAGGACAGCCACCGGGAGACCCAGTACTTC. Protein sequence: CASRKDSHRETQYF.

The chain carries TRBV23-1 and TRBJ2-2; 7 positions agree with TRBD1. TRBV23-1 is an ORF, with its function uncertain. V shed 1 base, J shed 4 bases, and the junction held 6 bases outside the gene matches. This CDR3 has 16 amino acids. DNA of the CDR3: TGCGCCAGCAGTCAATATTCACAGGGGCCCACCGGGGAGCTGTTTTTT. Its protein product is CASSQYSQGPTGELFF.

V and J are TRBV18 and TRBJ2-7; 10 bases align to TRBD1. Trimming cost V 4 bases and J 5 bases; bases outside gene matches: 8. The CDR3 loop spans 15 amino acids. Germline V gene sequence: CDR1 KGHSH, CDR2 LQKENI. The CDR3 protein is CASSRTGGFRDEQYF. CDR3 DNA sequence: TGTGCCAGCTCACGGACAGGGGGATTTCGCGACGAGCAGTACTTC.

The V call is TRBV2, the J call TRBJ2-7; D unresolved. The length of the CDR3 is 12 residues. Deletions cut 6 bases from V and 5 bases from J, with 11 bases between. The V gene's germline CDR1 is SNHLY and CDR2 FYNNEI. CDR3 bases: TGTGCCAGCAGGGGCCTCTCGGACGAGCAGTACTTC. This encodes CASRGLSDEQYF.

This clone was counted at least ten times. The chain recombines TRBV2 with TRBJ2-4; TRBD1 might be the D (6 bases). In germline, CDR1 is SNHLY, CDR2 FYNNEI. The CDR3 consists of 14 residues. V lost 4 bases and J lost 8, with 15 bases in between. CDR3 protein: CASSVRGKSDIQYF. As DNA, the CDR3 is TGTGCCAGCAGTGTTAGGGGGAAGAGTGACATTCAGTACTTC.

This clone was observed a few times. V is TRBV11-3 and J is TRBJ2-7, with a possible D match to TRBD1 (5 bases). Germline-derived CDR1 and CDR2 are SGHNT and YENEEA. The CDR3 consists of 13 residues. Trimming took 4 bases from V and 3 from J, leaving 10 bases between them. Here the CDR3 reads CASSSMGRYEQYF. The CDR3 bases are TGTGCCAGCAGCTCGATGGGGCGCTACGAGCAGTACTTC.

V and J are TRBV4-3 and TRBJ1-1; TRBD1 might be the D (6 bases). The length of the CDR3 is 14 residues. Germline CDR1 is LGHNA and CDR2 is YSLEER. V lost 0 bases, J lost 3 bases, and 8 bases lay in between. CDR3 nucleotides: TGCGCCAGCAGCCAAGAGGGGGGGCACACTGAAGCTTTCTTT. Translating gives CASSQEGGHTEAFF.

The chain combines TRBV5-4 with TRBJ2-1, with D maybe TRBD1 (6 bases). Germline V gene lookup returns CDR1 SGHNT and CDR2 YYREEE (reference sequence). The CDR3 consists of 15 residues. Trimming removed 0 bases from V and 5 bases from J, with 12 bases in between. The CDR3 reads CASSLANREDNEQFF. DNA of the CDR3: TGTGCCAGCAGCTTGGCCAACAGGGAAGACAATGAGCAGTTCTTC.

This clone is a singleton in its sample. The chain has TRBV4-3 and TRBJ1-2; tentative D call: TRBD1 (5 bases). CDR1 LGHNA and CDR2 YSLEER come from the germline V gene. CDR3 size: 15 residues. V gave up 0 bases and J gave up 8 bases, with 16 bases separating them. CDR3 DNA sequence: TGCGCCAGCAGCCAAGAAAGGTCAGGGCGCGGAGGCTACACCTTC. Its translation: CASSQERSGRGGYTF.

Only a few counts were recorded for this clone. The rearrangement links TRBV18 to TRBJ2-7, with TRBD2 as a possible D gene (5 bases). CDR1 is KGHSH, CDR2 LQKENI, per germline. The V and J ends lost 5 bases and 6 bases respectively, with 17 bases between them. This CDR3 spans 14 amino acids. The CDR3 DNA is TGTGCCAGCTCAACCGGGAAAGAGTCGGGCGAGCAGTACTTC. It encodes CASSTGKESGEQYF.

This clone was counted a few times. The chain links TRBV4-2 to TRBJ2-5, with D possibly being TRBD1 or TRBD2 (5 bases each). This CDR3 is 15 amino acids long. Germline V CDR1 and CDR2: LGHNA, YNFKEQ. Trimming stripped 4 bases from V and 5 bases from J, with 17 bases between. CDR3 sequence reads: CASSRTWDPEETQYF. DNA of the CDR3: TGTGCCAGCAGCCGGACCTGGGACCCGGAGGAGACCCAGTACTTC.

This clone was recorded a few times. This CDR3 reads CASSLGATGREETQYF. DNA of the CDR3: TGTGCCAGCAGCTTAGGAGCAACAGGGCGGGAGGAGACCCAGTACTTC. This chain links TRBV7-9 with TRBJ2-5, with D possibly TRBD2 on 7 matching bases. V lost 1 base and J 5 bases, leaving 17 bases between the germline ends. The CDR3 runs 16 residues. Germline V CDR1 and CDR2: SEHNR, FQNEAQ (reference sequence).

J is TRBJ2-3 and V is TRBV11-1, with 8 nucleotides matching TRBD1. J gave up 0 bases and V 3 bases, and 2 bases lay outside the gene matches. CDR1 is SGHAT and CDR2 is FQDESV in the germline V gene (reference sequence). The CDR3 contains 15 residues. CDR3 bases: TGTGCCAGCAGCTTGGGACAGGCCAGCACAGATACGCAGTATTTT. The encoded protein is CASSLGQASTDTQYF. Filled out from reference TRBV11-1 and TRBJ2-3, the complete variable domain reads EAEVAQSPRYKITEKSQAVAFWCDPISGHATLYWYRQILGQGPELLVQFQDESVVDDSQLPKDRFSAERLKGVDSTLKIQPAELGDSAMYLCASSLGQASTDTQYFGPGTRLTVL.

V and J are TRBV9 and TRBJ2-1, with TRBD2 matching over 13 bases. This CDR3 spans 16 amino acids. Trimming took 3 bases from V and 6 from J; bases not matched to a gene: 6. From germline, CDR1 is SGDLS and CDR2 YYNGEE. The CDR3 region is CASSETGTSGANEQFF. CDR3 DNA: TGTGCCAGCAGCGAGACCGGGACTAGCGGGGCCAATGAGCAGTTCTTC. The complete variable domain, with remaining parts taken from reference TRBV9 and TRBJ2-1, reads DSGVTQTPKHLITATGQRVTLRCSPRSGDLSVYWYQQSLDQGLQFLIQYYNGEERAKGNILERFSAQQFPDLHSELNLSSLELGDSALYFCASSETGTSGANEQFFGPGTRLTVL.

A word on this clone: The sample carries other DNA sequences with the same CDR3. This chain connects TRBV7-2 to TRBJ2-5, with 7 bases identical to TRBD1. Germline values: CDR1 SGHTA, CDR2 FQGNSA. J gave up 5 bases and V 5 bases, and 2 bases lay outside the gene matches. The CDR3 length is 12 residues. This CDR3 reads CASSLRGETQYF. DNA for the CDR3: TGTGCCAGCAGCCTCAGGGGGGAGACCCAGTACTTC.

The V gene is TRBV28, the J gene TRBJ2-7; weak D call: TRBD1 (6 bases). The CDR3 extends over 14 amino acids. CDR1 is MDHEN and CDR2 is SYDVKM in the germline V gene. Trimming pared 6 bases from V and 1 base from J, leaving 13 bases between. Here the CDR3 reads CASRRGDRSYEQYF. The DNA for the CDR3 is TGTGCCAGCAGAAGGGGTGACAGGTCCTACGAGCAGTACTTC.

The chain couples TRBV29-1 to TRBJ1-2; D not certain. The length of the CDR3 is 13 residues. Germline V gene sequence: CDR1 SQVTM, CDR2 ANQGSEA. V was clipped by 7 bases and J by 4 bases, with 16 bases between them. In DNA form, the CDR3 reads TGCAGCGGTGGGTGGGGTGGTCGCTATGGCTACACCTTC. Its translation is CSGGWGGRYGYTF.

The V and J genes are TRBV18 and TRBJ2-3, with unresolved D. Trimming pared 0 bases from V and 8 bases from J, leaving 21 bases between. The germline CDR1 and CDR2 sequences are KGHSH and LQKENI. This CDR3 is 17 amino acids long. This chain's CDR3 is CASSPPGLVPPRVTQYF. DNA for the CDR3: TGTGCCAGCTCACCACCGGGGTTAGTTCCACCTCGGGTTACGCAGTATTTT.

This clone appeared a single time. This chain links TRBV10-3 with TRBJ2-5, with 7 positions matching TRBD1. CDR1 and CDR2 from the germline V gene are ENHRY and SYGVKD. CDR3 length: 14 amino acids. J was trimmed by 4 bases and V by 6 bases; bases with no gene match: 8. The DNA for the CDR3 is TGTGCCATCAGCGACGGACAGGTCGCAGAGACCCAGTACTTC. Its protein is CAISDGQVAETQYF.

This clone was counted between two and nine times. This chain links TRBV2 with TRBJ1-5, with D uncertain. Germline V gene sequence: CDR1 SNHLY, CDR2 FYNNEI. This CDR3 has 13 amino acids. Trimming shortened V by 4 bases and J by 2 bases, and 6 bases separated the two germline ends. The CDR3 loop is CASSAEGNQPQHF. CDR3 coding DNA: TGTGCCAGCAGTGCCGAAGGCAATCAGCCCCAGCATTTT.

V is TRBV7-2 and J is TRBJ2-3, with unresolved D. The CDR3 totals 14 residues. V was pared by 0 bases and J by 3 bases, with 7 bases between. From germline, CDR1 is SGHTA and CDR2 FQGNSA. The chain's CDR3 is CASSLAPGTDTQYF. The CDR3 nucleotides read TGTGCCAGCAGCTTAGCTCCGGGTACAGATACGCAGTATTTT.

This clone came up once. Other DNA sequences in the sample encode the same CDR3. This chain connects TRBV27 to TRBJ1-1, with D possibly being TRBD1 (5 bases). CDR3 length equals 12 residues. Trimming took 5 bases from V and 5 from J, leaving 9 bases between them. Germline V gene data show CDR1 as MNHEY and CDR2 as SMNVEV (reference sequence). The CDR3 spells CASSRRGTEAFF. The DNA of the CDR3 is TGTGCCAGCAGTCGGAGGGGTACTGAAGCTTTCTTT.

This clone was recorded only once. V gene TRBV19 combines with J gene TRBJ1-5, with D maybe TRBD1 (6 bases). The CDR3 contains 17 residues. Trimming left V 3 bases short and J 5 bases short, with 20 bases between. CDR1 and CDR2 from the germline V gene are LNHDA and SQIVND (reference sequence). In DNA form, the CDR3 reads TGTGCCAGTAGTATCGTCCGAAAGGGGGATCACGATCAGCCCCAGCATTTT. As protein: CASSIVRKGDHDQPQHF.

This clone was observed once. This chain connects TRBV10-3 to TRBJ2-7, with unresolved D. The V gene's germline CDR1 is ENHRY and CDR2 SYGVKD. The CDR3 length is 14 residues. Trimming removed 5 bases at V and 1 base at J, with 12 bases between. CDR3 sequence (DNA): TGTGCCATCAGTCTGCTCGGACCGTCCTACGAGCAGTACTTC. This translates into CAISLLGPSYEQYF.